The 24 T cell receptor beta chains below were found in one sample sequenced in a study of graft-versus-host responses after intestinal transplantation. Lymphocytes (intraepithelial and lamina propria) were released by processing the graft tissue. Profiled with immunoSEQ multiplex PCR; TCRdb holds only in-frame clones, not every one. The table includes 50,000 to 75,000 clones, approximately 88% detected once. This specimen consisted of ileum tissue, obtained around 350 days after transplant. The receptor source for this set is a human patient who received an intestinal transplant, so some T cells may come from the graft donor.

This clone was recorded once. This specimen includes other DNA sequences encoding the same CDR3. CDR3 protein: CASSLFDSYNSPLHF. CDR3 bases: TGTGCCAGCAGCTTATTCGACAGTTATAATTCACCCCTCCACTTT. V and J are TRBV7-2 and TRBJ1-6; a weak D match, TRBD1 (5 bases). V was shortened by 2 bases and J by 4 bases, with 9 bases between the two germline ends. The CDR3 spans 15 residues. The V gene's germline CDR1 is SGHTA and CDR2 FQGNSA.

This clone was counted a single time. The J gene is TRBJ2-5, the V gene TRBV29-1; a weak D match, TRBD2 (6 bases). Germline V lookup: CDR1 SQVTM, CDR2 ANQGSEA. The V gene lost 2 bases and the J gene lost 1 base, with 17 bases spanning the gap. The CDR3 has 16 residues. CDR3 nucleotide sequence: TGCAGCGTTGAAAGGCGGCGGGGAGCCTCCCAAGAGACCCAGTACTTC. Amino acid sequence: CSVERRRGASQETQYF.

The chain has TRBV5-6 and TRBJ1-2, with 10 bases matching TRBD1. The CDR3 totals 16 residues. Germline V gene data show CDR1 as SGHDT and CDR2 as YYEEEE. Trimming cost V 0 bases and J 2 bases; bases outside gene matches: 4. CDR3 nucleotide sequence: TGTGCCAGCAGCTTGGGAGGGGGACAGGGGAACTATGGCTACACCTTC. Translation: CASSLGGGQGNYGYTF.

This CDR3 reads CASRGTAYSNQPQHF. The CDR3 region has the DNA TGCGCCAGCAGGGGGACAGCTTATAGCAATCAGCCCCAGCATTTT. V and J are TRBV4-1 and TRBJ1-5; TRBD1 matches 7 bases. After removal of 6 bases from V and 0 bases from J, the junction contained 5 bases not matched to a gene. CDR3 length: 15 residues. Germline CDR1 and CDR2: MGHRA and YSYEKL.

The rearrangement joins TRBV7-3 to TRBJ2-5; D may correspond to TRBD1 or TRBD2 (5 bases each). CDR3 length equals 14 residues. With 6 bases removed from V and 5 bases from J, the gap between germline ends came to 16 bases. Germline assignment: CDR1 SGHTA and CDR2 FQGTGA. CDR3 residues: CASRSQGKRETQYF. The CDR3 coding sequence is TGTGCCAGCAGATCCCAGGGAAAGCGGGAGACCCAGTACTTC.

V is TRBV2 and J is TRBJ2-3, with 7 bases fitting TRBD2. The germline CDR1 and CDR2 sequences are SNHLY and FYNNEI. V trimming: 1 base; J trimming: 1 base; junction bases outside the gene matches: 2. The CDR3 covers 15 residues. The CDR3, as DNA: TGTGCCAGCAGTGAAGATCGGGGGGGCACAGATACGCAGTATTTT. Amino acid sequence: CASSEDRGGTDTQYF.

The V and J genes are TRBV14 and TRBJ1-5; TRBD1 is a possible D gene (5 bases). V was trimmed by 3 bases and J by 6 bases, leaving 18 bases between them. The CDR3 has 16 residues. Germline CDR1 and CDR2: SGHDN and FVKESK. The CDR3 sequence: CASSQGGPGWSQPQHF. DNA of the CDR3: TGTGCCAGCAGCCAGGGGGGACCGGGGTGGAGTCAGCCCCAGCATTTT.

The V and J genes are TRBV6-1 and TRBJ2-3; TRBD2 aligns across 7 bases. After removal of 5 bases from V and 6 bases from J, the junction contained 8 bases not matched to a gene. There are 14 residues in the CDR3. Germline-derived CDR1 and CDR2 are MNHNS and SASEGT. For the CDR3, the DNA is TGTGCCAGCAGTAATCTCGCACTAGCGGATACGCAGTATTTT. Amino acid sequence: CASSNLALADTQYF.

This rearrangement joins TRBV15 to TRBJ1-2; TRBD1 matches at 7 bases. Germline-derived CDR1 and CDR2 are LNHNV and YYDKDF (reference sequence). After removal of 2 bases from V and 4 bases from J, the junction contained 7 bases not matched to a gene. This CDR3 comprises 15 residues. CDR3 protein: CATSRLGTVSYGYTF. In nucleotides, the CDR3 is TGTGCCACCAGCAGATTAGGGACAGTCAGCTATGGCTACACCTTC.

The chain joins TRBV7-7 to TRBJ2-3; perhaps TRBD2 as D (6 bases). The CDR3 sequence is 14 residues long. The ends were cut back, 6 bases at V and 2 bases at J, with 12 bases in the middle. In germline, CDR1 is SSHAT, CDR2 FNYEAQ (reference sequence). This chain's CDR3 is CASSLGGVTDTQYF. The CDR3 DNA follows: TGTGCCAGCAGTTTGGGCGGGGTCACAGATACGCAGTATTTT.

The rearrangement joins TRBV15 to TRBJ2-2; D might be TRBD1 or TRBD2, each matching 5 bases. Trimming shortened V by 3 bases and J by 4 bases, and 12 bases separated the two germline ends. The CDR3 runs to 15 residues. The germline V gene encodes CDR1 LNHNV and CDR2 YYDKDF (reference sequence). CDR3 region: CATSRGDDSTGELFF. DNA for the CDR3: TGTGCCACCAGCAGGGGGGATGATAGCACCGGGGAGCTGTTTTTT.

The V call is TRBV4-2, the J call TRBJ2-7; 9 bases map to TRBD2. V shed 0 bases and J 7 bases; nucleotides not matched to a gene: 10. The CDR3 consists of 16 residues. Germline V CDR1 and CDR2: LGHNA, YNFKEQ. The CDR3 protein is CASSQDGAGGPGEQYF. The CDR3 nucleotides are TGTGCCAGCAGCCAAGATGGGGCGGGAGGGCCAGGGGAGCAGTACTTC.

The rearrangement joins TRBV13 to TRBJ1-6; D not certain. Between the trimmed V and J ends, which lost 1 base and 0 bases, there was a span of 13 bases. CDR1 and CDR2 (germline): PRHDT, FYEKMQ (reference sequence). The CDR3 is 18 amino acids. The CDR3, as DNA: TGTGCCAGCAGCTTAGCCGCCGGCTGGAGCTCCTATAATTCACCCCTCCACTTT. Translated, it gives CASSLAAGWSSYNSPLHF.

The chain combines TRBV4-1 with TRBJ2-1; 12 bases are shared with TRBD2. The V gene end was trimmed by 0 bases and the J gene end by 0 bases; junction bases not matched to a gene: 3. Germline CDR1 MGHRA, CDR2 YSYEKL. This CDR3 has 18 amino acids. The CDR3 DNA reads as TGCGCCAGCAGCCAAGACGGACTAGCGGGACCCTCCTACAATGAGCAGTTCTTC. Translated: CASSQDGLAGPSYNEQFF.

The V and J genes are TRBV11-3 and TRBJ2-3; no clear D. The CDR3 runs to 12 residues. Germline assignment: CDR1 SGHNT and CDR2 YENEEA. Trimming removed 0 bases from V and 4 bases from J, with 2 bases in between. In DNA, the CDR3 is TGTGCCAGCAGCTTAGACGCAGATACGCAGTATTTT. Protein product: CASSLDADTQYF.

The chain uses TRBV13 and TRBJ1-2; 7 bases align to TRBD1. The junction had 9 bases not matched to a gene; V was cut back by 4 bases and J by 4 bases. The germline V gene encodes CDR1 PRHDT and CDR2 FYEKMQ (reference sequence). The CDR3 sequence is 15 residues long. CDR3 bases: TGTGCCAGCAGCTATATCGTGGACAGGACCTATGGCTACACCTTC. Translated, it gives CASSYIVDRTYGYTF.

This clone was counted a few times. The gene calls are TRBV14 and TRBJ1-3; D is ambiguous. The V and J ends lost 0 bases and 0 bases respectively, with 9 bases between them. From germline, CDR1 is SGHDN and CDR2 FVKESK. The CDR3 has 16 amino acids. The DNA for the CDR3 is TGTGCCAGCAGCCAAGATCTATCGAGCTCTGGAAACACCATATATTTT. Translated: CASSQDLSSSGNTIYF.

The chain combines TRBV6-1 with TRBJ2-3, with 7 bases that match TRBD2. The CDR3 contains 16 residues. CDR1 MNHNS and CDR2 SASEGT come from the germline V gene. The V and J ends lost 1 base and 2 bases, in that order; junction bases with no gene match: 6. The CDR3 sequence is CASSEGRGTDTDTQYF. CDR3 bases: TGTGCCAGCAGTGAAGGGCGGGGGACGGACACAGATACGCAGTATTTT.

The J gene is TRBJ1-1, the V gene TRBV14, with TRBD1 identical over 11 bases. V was pared by 1 base and J by 5 bases, with 9 bases of the junction left unmatched. CDR3 length: 17 amino acids. Germline V gives CDR1 SGHDN, CDR2 FVKESK. The chain's CDR3 is CASSQGVGQGARTEAFF. In nucleotides, the CDR3 is TGTGCCAGCAGCCAAGGTGTCGGACAGGGGGCGCGAACTGAAGCTTTCTTT.

The chain carries TRBV6-6 and TRBJ1-5; a weak D match, TRBD1 (6 bases). Germline-derived CDR1 and CDR2 are MNHNY and SVGAGI (reference sequence). CDR3 size: 13 residues. V gave up 6 bases and J gave up 10 bases, with 16 bases separating them. DNA for the CDR3: TGTGCCAGCAGCCCCGACAGGTTGGGCCCCCAGCATTTT. Encoded protein: CASSPDRLGPQHF.

This clone was seen more than once but under ten times. The chain is built from TRBV19 and TRBJ1-1, with D possibly being TRBD1 (5 bases). Germline loops: CDR1 LNHDA, CDR2 SQIVND (reference sequence). Trimming took 2 bases from V and 5 from J, leaving 9 bases between them. The CDR3 length is 13 residues. The CDR3 bases are TGTGCCAGTAGTATACGAGGGGAAACTGAAGCTTTCTTT. Its translation is CASSIRGETEAFF.

CDR3 in amino acids: CASSGPRLGAQETQYF. The DNA of the CDR3 is TGTGCCAGCAGCGGCCCGAGACTGGGGGCCCAAGAGACCCAGTACTTC. The gene calls are TRBV9 and TRBJ2-5; D perhaps matches TRBD1 (6 bases). The V and J ends lost 3 bases and 1 base respectively, with 16 bases between them. CDR3 size: 16 residues. Germline values: CDR1 SGDLS, CDR2 YYNGEE.

This clone was counted a few times. V is TRBV2 and J is TRBJ1-6; maybe TRBD1 (6 bases). The CDR3 totals 14 residues. In germline, CDR1 is SNHLY, CDR2 FYNNEI. V gave up 3 bases and J gave up 9 bases, with 12 bases separating them. CDR3 region: CASSEGGLGSPLHF. The CDR3 nucleotides are TGTGCCAGCAGTGAGGGGGGGCTGGGTTCACCCCTCCACTTT.

DNA of the CDR3: TGTGCCAGCAGTTCACCGGGACAGGCGAGCTCCTATAATTCACCCCTCCACTTT. As protein: CASSSPGQASSYNSPLHF. This rearrangement joins TRBV28 to TRBJ1-6; 8 bases map to TRBD1. The CDR3 is 18 amino acids. The germline V gene encodes CDR1 MDHEN and CDR2 SYDVKM. The J segment lost 0 bases and the V segment lost 4 bases, leaving 8 bases of the junction unmatched.